What follows are 6 T cell receptor beta chains derived from one specimen sequenced in a study of blood T cell repertoires in COVID-19. This table comes from immunoSEQ multiplex PCR, and its TCRdb copy is limited to in-frame clones, with some not included. The sample lists fewer than 150,000 clones; under 90% were seen once. Material for sequencing was PBMCs or T cells enriched from blood (not recorded which). Receptors originate from a man over 45 in a cohort exposed to, infected with or recovered from COVID-19 (not recorded which).

This clone was seen more than once but under ten times. The chain recombines TRBV30 with TRBJ2-2; TRBD2 aligns across 10 bases. CDR1 and CDR2 from the germline V gene are GTSNPN and SVGIG (reference sequence). The CDR3 is made up of 17 amino acids. V trimming: 0 bases; J trimming: 4 bases; junction bases outside the gene matches: 8. The CDR3 reads CAWSVKSGGAGTGELFF. CDR3 nucleotides: TGTGCCTGGAGTGTAAAGAGCGGGGGGGCTGGCACCGGGGAGCTGTTTTTT.

This rearrangement joins TRBV19 to TRBJ2-7; 8 bases map to TRBD2. Germline CDR1 and CDR2: LNHDA and SQIVND (reference sequence). V lost 9 bases, J lost 4 bases, and 5 bases stayed unmatched. This CDR3 region has 12 residues. Here the CDR3 reads CASGRGPYEQYF. The CDR3 DNA follows: TGTGCCAGCGGGAGGGGCCCATACGAGCAGTACTTC.

This clone was seen a single time. The rearrangement joins TRBV3-1 (or the pseudogene TRBV3-2) to TRBJ2-7; D is perhaps TRBD2 (5 bases). V was cut by 1 base and J by 7 bases, with 17 bases left in between. The germline gives CDR1 LGHDT, CDR2 YNNKEL (reference sequence). This CDR3 spans 15 amino acids. CDR3 coding DNA: TGTGCCAGCAGCCAAGGCGATCTCGTGAGGGAAGAGCAGTACTTC. This encodes CASSQGDLVREEQYF.

J is TRBJ2-7 and V is TRBV6-5; 7 bases are a match to TRBD2. The V and J ends lost 7 bases and 6 bases, in that order; junction bases with no gene match: 6. Looked up from germline, CDR1 is MNHEY and CDR2 is SVGAGI. CDR3 length: 12 residues. The CDR3 DNA is TGTGCCAGCACTAGCGGCGCCAGCGAGCAGTACTTC. It codes for CASTSGASEQYF.

This clone turned up a few times. The J gene is TRBJ1-1, the V gene TRBV21-1; the DNA was not used to check the table's D call, TRBD1. TRBV21-1 is noted as a pseudogene. The CDR3 spans 19 residues. CDR3 sequence: CASSKGGRTGIWKDTEAFF. As DNA, the CDR3 is TGTGCCAGCAGCAAAGGGGGCCGGACAGGAATTTGGAAAGACACTGAAGCTTTCTTT.

The rearrangement links TRBV30 to TRBJ2-1; 12 bases fit TRBD2. The trim removed 0 bases at V and 3 bases at J, leaving 3 bases unmatched. CDR1 and CDR2 from the germline V gene are GTSNPN and SVGIG (reference sequence). CDR3 length: 16 residues. CDR3: CAWSVRTSGNYNEQFF. Written as DNA, the CDR3 is TGTGCCTGGAGTGTACGGACTAGCGGGAACTACAATGAGCAGTTCTTC.